The 2 T cell receptor beta chains below all came from one sample that was sequenced in a study of blood T cell repertoires in COVID-19. Libraries were prepared by immunoSEQ multiplex PCR; TCRdb keeps only in-frame clonotypes and omits some of them. The sample records roughly 250,000 clones, more than 75% being singletons. The sample taken for sequencing was peripheral blood. Receptors originate from a woman aged 55-70 years with active or convalescent COVID-19.

The chain uses TRBV7-9 and TRBJ2-1; 10 nucleotides align to TRBD1. The CDR3 has 15 residues. The V gene's germline CDR1 is SEHNR and CDR2 FQNEAQ (reference sequence). V dropped 5 bases and J dropped 5; count of bases not matched to a gene: 6. The CDR3 loop reads CASSPTGGTNNEQFF. The CDR3, as DNA: TGTGCCAGCAGCCCGACAGGGGGCACTAACAATGAGCAGTTCTTC.

The chain recombines TRBV20-1 with TRBJ2-2; the match to TRBD2 covers 12 bases. V was clipped by 3 bases and J by 5 bases; unmatched bases: 10. Germline assignment: CDR1 DFQATT and CDR2 SNEGSKA (reference sequence). The CDR3 extends over 17 amino acids. As DNA, the CDR3 is TGCAGTGCTAGTCGGCTAGCGGGGGGGCGTGGTACCGGGGAGCTGTTTTTT. This gives the protein CSASRLAGGRGTGELFF.